A single sample is the source of the 15 T cell receptor beta chains below, sequenced in a study of shared clonotypes between healthy human individuals. It was CD45RO-negative cells, positively selected for CCR7, that made up naive CD8 cells, with terminally differentiated effector memory CD45RA+ cells excluded. Only in-frame clones appear in the TCRdb table, and some are missing; sequencing was by immunoSEQ multiplex PCR. The table shows around 1,900,000 clones, with around 93% occurring only once. Sequencing was carried out using naive CD8+ T cells from PBMCs. These receptors all stem from a man between 18 and 29 years old in good health. Some clones in this sample may be carry-over from other donors' samples.

This chain joins TRBV9 and TRBJ2-1; D gene unclear. This CDR3 contains 15 residues. Trimming stripped 0 bases from V and 3 bases from J, with 10 bases between. From germline, CDR1 is SGDLS and CDR2 YYNGEE. The CDR3 spells CASSVAGAYYNEQFF. In DNA, the CDR3 is TGTGCCAGCAGCGTAGCTGGAGCTTACTACAATGAGCAGTTCTTC.

The chain links TRBV4-2 to TRBJ1-2; 10 nucleotides match TRBD1. CDR3 length: 14 amino acids. Per germline, CDR1 LGHNA and CDR2 YNFKEQ. Losses at the gene ends were 4 bases for V and 8 bases for J; bases not matched to a gene: 7. The CDR3 sequence is CASSPRDRGKGYTF. CDR3 sequence (DNA): TGTGCCAGCAGCCCGCGGGACAGGGGTAAAGGCTACACCTTC.

This clone was observed a single time. The chain has TRBV9 and TRBJ2-7; 7 bases align to TRBD2. This CDR3 has 14 amino acids. After removal of 4 bases from V and 5 bases from J, the junction contained 9 bases not matched to a gene. Germline V gives CDR1 SGDLS, CDR2 YYNGEE. CDR3 amino acids: CASSRGGSMDEQYF. CDR3 DNA: TGTGCCAGCAGCCGAGGCGGGAGTATGGACGAGCAGTACTTC.

The V and J genes are TRBV13 and TRBJ2-1; D may correspond to TRBD1 or TRBD2 (5 bases each). CDR1 is PRHDT, CDR2 FYEKMQ, per germline (reference sequence). This CDR3 region has 14 residues. Trimming shortened V by 0 bases and J by 10 bases, and 13 bases separated the two germline ends. Written as DNA, the CDR3 is TGTGCCAGCAGCTTAGGGCCGCTGGGGGACGAGCAGTTCTTC. Translation: CASSLGPLGDEQFF.

V is TRBV2 and J is TRBJ2-1; 8 bases match TRBD2. CDR3 length equals 14 residues. Germline V gives CDR1 SNHLY, CDR2 FYNNEI. V was clipped by 3 bases and J by 7 bases; unmatched bases: 5. The CDR3 loop is CASSDGTSLNEQFF. CDR3 DNA sequence: TGTGCCAGCAGTGACGGGACTAGTCTTAATGAGCAGTTCTTC.

The CDR3 is CASSLTRGHEQYF. The CDR3 DNA reads as TGTGCCAGCAGCTTGACCAGGGGACACGAGCAGTACTTC. The chain has TRBV7-8 and TRBJ2-7; D may be TRBD1 (6 bases). CDR1 and CDR2 from the germline V gene are SGHVS and FQNEAQ. Trimming removed 3 bases at V and 5 bases at J, with 11 bases between. The CDR3 extends over 13 amino acids.

This chain joins TRBV27 and TRBJ2-1, with 7 positions matching TRBD2. The CDR3 has 15 amino acids. CDR1 is MNHEY, CDR2 SMNVEV, per germline (reference sequence). J was trimmed by 3 bases and V by 6 bases; bases with no gene match: 8. DNA of the CDR3: TGTGCCAGCAGCCCTAGCGGAGGGGACTACAATGAGCAGTTCTTC. This sequence encodes CASSPSGGDYNEQFF.

The J gene is TRBJ2-7, the V gene TRBV5-1; D remains ambiguous. The CDR3 sequence is 11 residues long. Germline CDR1 is SGHRS and CDR2 is YFSETQ. V was cut by 3 bases and J by 6 bases, with 7 bases left in between. The CDR3 sequence: CASSSDLEQYF. CDR3 DNA sequence: TGCGCCAGCAGCTCAGATCTCGAGCAGTACTTC.

V usage is TRBV27 and J usage is TRBJ2-2, with D perhaps matching TRBD2 (6 bases). Germline CDR1 is MNHEY and CDR2 is SMNVEV (reference sequence). Trimming cost V 5 bases and J 2 bases, with 15 bases left between them. The CDR3 extends over 16 amino acids. As DNA, the CDR3 is TGTGCCAGCAGTCTAAACCTAGCGTTCAACACCGGGGAGCTGTTTTTT. Encoded protein: CASSLNLAFNTGELFF.

The chain employs TRBV28 and TRBJ1-1, with D hard to call. V was cut by 5 bases and J by 1 base, with 11 bases left in between. There are 14 residues in the CDR3. Germline V gives CDR1 MDHEN, CDR2 SYDVKM. CDR3 DNA sequence: TGTGCCAGCAGTCCACCGGGCAGGAACACTGAAGCTTTCTTT. Translated: CASSPPGRNTEAFF.

This rearrangement joins TRBV2 to TRBJ1-3; TRBD1 is a possible D gene (6 bases). Germline CDR1 SNHLY, CDR2 FYNNEI. V dropped 5 bases and J dropped 2 bases, with 10 bases sitting between them. The CDR3 extends over 14 amino acids. DNA of the CDR3: TGTGCCAGCAGTAGCAGGGGAGCTGGAAACACCATATATTTT. Its protein product is CASSSRGAGNTIYF.

The rearrangement joins TRBV11-2 to TRBJ2-7, with a weak D call TRBD1 (6 bases). Trimming pared 5 bases from V and 2 bases from J, leaving 19 bases between. Germline CDR1 SGHAT, CDR2 FQNNGV. The CDR3 is made up of 16 amino acids. The CDR3 sequence: CASSPWLAQGTYEQYF. In nucleotides, the CDR3 is TGTGCCAGCAGCCCCTGGTTGGCTCAGGGGACCTACGAGCAGTACTTC. The full variable domain, completed using reference TRBV11-2 and TRBJ2-7, is EAGVAQSPRYKIIEKRQSVAFWCNPISGHATLYWYQQILGQGPKLLIQFQNNGVVDDSQLPKDRFSAERLKGVDSTLKIQPAKLEDSAVYLCASSPWLAQGTYEQYFGPGTRLTVT.

The chain is built from TRBV11-1 and TRBJ2-7; 10 bases line up with TRBD1. This CDR3 comprises 14 residues. With V trimmed by 4 bases and J by 3 bases, 3 bases remained unmatched. Germline CDR1 SGHAT, CDR2 FQDESV (reference sequence). The CDR3 nucleotides read TGTGCCAGCAGCTGGGGACAGGGGAGCTACGAGCAGTACTTC. Its protein product is CASSWGQGSYEQYF.

In the case of this clone: A junction end diverges from the germline sequence, so it may reflect a read error. The chain joins TRBV6-1 to TRBJ2-7, with TRBD1 as a possible D gene (6 bases). Looked up from germline, CDR1 is MNHNS and CDR2 is SASEGT. CDR3 length: 15 amino acids. In DNA, the CDR3 is TGTGCCAGCAGTAAAGCCCGGGACAAGGGGTACGAGCAGTACTTC. This gives the protein CASSKARDKGYEQYF.

This chain links TRBV4-2 with TRBJ1-1; no clear D. The CDR3 has 14 amino acids. CDR1 LGHNA and CDR2 YNFKEQ come from the germline V gene. Trimming shortened V by 4 bases and J by 2 bases, and 11 bases separated the two germline ends. CDR3 in DNA: TGTGCCAGCAGCCCATTCCGGGTTAACACTGAAGCTTTCTTT. Translation gives CASSPFRVNTEAFF.